Below, 23 T cell receptor beta chains from the same sample are listed, as sequenced in a study of shared clonotypes between healthy human individuals. TCRdb keeps only in-frame clones here, not all; method: immunoSEQ multiplex PCR. The sample lists some 2,500,000 clones; under 95% were seen once. Sample: naive CD4+ T cells from PBMCs. Specified subset: CD45RA+ positively selected. The receptors come from a man younger than 35 in good health. Some clones in this sample may be carry-over from other donors' samples.

The chain has TRBV6-1 and TRBJ2-7; D not resolved. V lost 4 bases, J lost 2 bases, and 12 bases lay in between. CDR3 size: 14 residues. CDR1 and CDR2 (germline): MNHNS, SASEGT. The chain's CDR3 is CASSGLGLAYEQYF. DNA for the CDR3: TGTGCCAGCAGTGGGCTTGGGCTCGCCTACGAGCAGTACTTC.

The chain combines TRBV25-1 with TRBJ1-2; a possible D gene is TRBD1 (6 bases). Germline loops: CDR1 MGHDK, CDR2 SYGVNS. Between the trimmed V and J ends, which lost 3 bases and 0 bases, there was a span of 8 bases. This CDR3 contains 14 residues. Written as DNA, the CDR3 is TGTGCCAGCAGTGAGGGGGGCCCTAACTATGGCTACACCTTC. Translation: CASSEGGPNYGYTF.

This sequence joins TRBV5-6 and TRBJ1-2, with a weak D call TRBD1 (6 bases). V was clipped by 4 bases and J by 3 bases, with 13 bases between them. The CDR3 loop spans 14 amino acids. CDR1 is SGHDT and CDR2 is YYEEEE in the germline V gene. The CDR3 region has the DNA TGTGCCAGCAGCGCTCCCAGGGGCGACTATGGCTACACCTTC. Its protein is CASSAPRGDYGYTF.

The chain combines TRBV14 with TRBJ1-4; 9 positions agree with TRBD1. The CDR3 loop spans 15 amino acids. The germline CDR1 and CDR2 sequences are SGHDN and FVKESK. J was trimmed by 7 bases and V by 3 bases; bases with no gene match: 6. This CDR3 is CASSQRMTGGEKLFF. CDR3 in DNA: TGTGCCAGCAGCCAGCGAATGACAGGGGGTGAAAAACTGTTTTTT.

V and J are TRBV5-4 and TRBJ2-5; D gene uncertain. CDR3 length: 14 residues. From germline, CDR1 is SGHNT and CDR2 YYREEE (reference sequence). Trimming removed 4 bases from V and 2 bases from J, with 12 bases in between. CDR3 nucleotides: TGTGCCAGCAGCCCCTCGGCGGCTCAAGAGACCCAGTACTTC. Protein product: CASSPSAAQETQYF.

The chain links TRBV18 to TRBJ1-5, with D possibly matching TRBD1 (5 bases). The germline CDR1 and CDR2 sequences are KGHSH and LQKENI. The CDR3 spans 15 residues. V was trimmed by 3 bases and J by 6 bases, leaving 15 bases between them. The CDR3 nucleotides are TGTGCCAGCTCACCGGAGGCAACCGGGGGTCAGCCCCAGCATTTT. It translates to CASSPEATGGQPQHF. Drawing the rest from reference TRBV18 and TRBJ1-5, the complete variable domain is NAGVMQNPRHLVRRRGQEARLRCSPMKGHSHVYWYRQLPEEGLKFMVYLQKENIIDESGMPKERFSAEFPKEGPSILRIQQVVRGDSAAYFCASSPEATGGQPQHFGDGTRLSIL.

The chain recombines TRBV28 with TRBJ2-3; no definite D call. There are 13 residues in the CDR3. Trimming shortened V by 7 bases and J by 8 bases, and 16 bases separated the two germline ends. The germline gives CDR1 MDHEN, CDR2 SYDVKM. Here the CDR3 reads CASTPQILGTQYF. In DNA form, the CDR3 reads TGTGCCAGCACCCCCCAAATTCTAGGTACGCAGTATTTT. The variable domain in full, with the rest retrieved from reference TRBV28 and TRBJ2-3, is DVKVTQSSRYLVKRTGEKVFLECVQDMDHENMFWYRQDPGLGLRLIYFSYDVKMKEKGDIPEGYSVSREKKERFSLILESASTNQTSMYLCASTPQILGTQYFGPGTRLTVL.

This clone was seen only once. This rearrangement joins TRBV18 to TRBJ1-3; the D gene is possibly TRBD1 (5 bases). This CDR3 has 16 amino acids. V was cut by 3 bases and J by 4 bases, with 16 bases left in between. Germline V gene data show CDR1 as KGHSH and CDR2 as LQKENI. Here the CDR3 DNA reads TGTGCCAGCTCACCCCGAGAGGGGCCTGAAGGAAACACCATATATTTT. Translated: CASSPREGPEGNTIYF.

The chain uses TRBV21-1 and TRBJ1-2; TRBD1 reflects the table's D call only, with no check against the DNA. TRBV21-1 is termed a pseudogene. This CDR3 has 16 amino acids. The CDR3 here is CASRPPRQGRGDGYTF. The DNA of the CDR3 is TGTGCCAGCAGACCCCCACGACAGGGGAGGGGCGATGGCTACACCTTC.

V is TRBV4-1 and J is TRBJ2-5; D possibly corresponds to TRBD1 (7 bases). Germline CDR1 MGHRA, CDR2 YSYEKL. V gave up 4 bases and J gave up 2 bases, with 17 bases separating them. This CDR3 spans 16 amino acids. CDR3 sequence: CASSRMGGQPQETQYF. The CDR3 nucleotides read TGCGCCAGCAGCCGCATGGGGGGACAGCCGCAAGAGACCCAGTACTTC.

The chain combines TRBV6-6 with TRBJ1-6; a weak D match, TRBD1 (5 bases). The germline V and J ends were trimmed by 2 bases and 9 bases, with 14 bases remaining between them. The germline CDR1 and CDR2 sequences are MNHNY and SVGAGI (reference sequence). The CDR3 loop spans 15 amino acids. In DNA form, the CDR3 reads TGTGCCAGCAGTTACGGGCGGGGGACCACTTCACCCCTCCACTTT. This gives the protein CASSYGRGTTSPLHF.

The chain carries TRBV5-6 and TRBJ2-7, with D perhaps given as TRBD1 or TRBD2 (5 bases each). Looked up from germline, CDR1 is SGHDT and CDR2 is YYEEEE. This CDR3 is built from 12 residues. V was pared by 4 bases and J by 3 bases, with 8 bases between. CDR3 nucleotide sequence: TGTGCCAGCAGCCGGGACGACTACGAGCAGTACTTC. Translated, it gives CASSRDDYEQYF.

The chain links TRBV11-2 to TRBJ2-5; the D is unclear. CDR3 length: 13 amino acids. Per the germline V gene, CDR1 is SGHAT and CDR2 is FQNNGV. The V end lost 5 bases, the J end lost 5 bases, and 12 bases lay between the germline ends. Written as DNA, the CDR3 is TGTGCCAGCAGCACGGCAGAGACGGAGACCCAGTACTTC. It translates to CASSTAETETQYF.

This sequence joins TRBV6-5 and TRBJ1-2; 7 nucleotides align to TRBD1. CDR3 length equals 15 residues. With V trimmed by 8 bases and J by 6 bases, 15 bases remained unmatched. Germline-derived CDR1 and CDR2 are MNHEY and SVGAGI. CDR3 region: CASGRRGRGLDGYTF. DNA of the CDR3: TGTGCCAGCGGGCGGAGAGGTAGGGGGCTTGATGGCTACACCTTC.

The chain has TRBV19 and TRBJ2-7; 7 positions agree with TRBD1. Germline CDR1 is LNHDA and CDR2 is SQIVND (reference sequence). This CDR3 spans 15 amino acids. With V trimmed by 0 bases and J by 4 bases, 6 bases remained unmatched. DNA of the CDR3: TGTGCCAGTAGTATAGAGGGGGACAGAGTGTACGAGCAGTACTTC. Protein product: CASSIEGDRVYEQYF.

The gene calls are TRBV7-9 and TRBJ1-1; D remains ambiguous. The CDR3 contains 12 residues. CDR1 and CDR2 from the germline V gene are SEHNR and FQNEAQ (reference sequence). Trimming left V 7 bases short and J 1 base short, with 7 bases between. The CDR3 sequence: CASKTANTEAFF. CDR3 nucleotides: TGTGCCAGCAAAACAGCGAACACTGAAGCTTTCTTT.

Note on this clone: Other DNA sequences within the sample encode an identical CDR3. The J gene is TRBJ2-2, the V gene TRBV7-3, with D uncertain. The CDR3 spans 14 residues. V was trimmed by 3 bases and J by 0 bases, leaving 5 bases between them. The germline CDR1 and CDR2 sequences are SGHTA and FQGTGA. CDR3 protein: CASSLDSNTGELFF. For the CDR3, the DNA is TGTGCCAGCAGCTTGGATTCGAACACCGGGGAGCTGTTTTTT.

The gene calls are TRBV7-2 and TRBJ2-5; no reliable D call. CDR3 length equals 12 residues. Germline values: CDR1 SGHTA, CDR2 FQGNSA. The germline V and J ends were trimmed by 7 bases and 4 bases, with 10 bases remaining between them. Here the CDR3 DNA reads TGTGCCAGCACCCCTCCCTCAGAGACCCAGTACTTC. Protein sequence: CASTPPSETQYF.

Of note for this clone: Additional DNA sequences in this sample encode the identical CDR3. The rearrangement uses TRBV6-1 and TRBJ1-2; TRBD1 might be the D (6 bases). Germline CDR1 is MNHNS and CDR2 is SASEGT. This CDR3 spans 12 amino acids. V lost 4 bases, J lost 4 bases, and 7 bases lay in between. CDR3: CASSVRGYGYTF. The CDR3 nucleotides are TGTGCCAGCAGTGTCAGGGGCTATGGCTACACCTTC.

This clone appeared once. The gene calls are TRBV4-3 and TRBJ1-3; 7 positions agree with TRBD1. Germline-derived CDR1 and CDR2 are LGHNA and YSLEER. This CDR3 is built from 14 residues. V gave up 3 bases and J gave up 4 bases; unmatched junction bases: 3. CDR3 in amino acids: CASSHTGAGNTIYF. CDR3 DNA sequence: TGCGCCAGCAGCCACACAGGGGCCGGAAACACCATATATTTT.

In nucleotides, the CDR3 is TGTGCCAGTAGTGTCGCCGGGACTAGCTCACACAATGAGCAGTTCTTC. Translation: CASSVAGTSSHNEQFF. This chain uses TRBV19 with TRBJ2-1; 9 bases agree with TRBD2. The CDR3 contains 16 residues. The germline V gene has CDR1 LNHDA and CDR2 SQIVND (reference sequence). V was clipped by 5 bases and J by 5 bases; unmatched bases: 10.

V usage is TRBV2 and J usage is TRBJ2-2, with D perhaps assigned TRBD1 or TRBD2 (7 bases each). V was pared by 6 bases and J by 5 bases, with 22 bases between. Germline assignment: CDR1 SNHLY and CDR2 FYNNEI. This CDR3 has 17 amino acids. CDR3: CASSPGGGRGGTGELFF. CDR3 sequence (DNA): TGTGCCAGCAGCCCAGGAGGAGGCAGGGGGGGGACCGGGGAGCTGTTTTTT.

The chain recombines TRBV5-6 with TRBJ1-1, with a possible D match to TRBD1 (6 bases). Trimming pared 3 bases from V and 4 bases from J, leaving 7 bases between. Germline lookup yields CDR1 SGHDT and CDR2 YYEEEE. The CDR3 loop spans 12 amino acids. Here the CDR3 DNA reads TGTGCCAGCAGCTCAGGGGTCACTGAAGCTTTCTTT. It specifies CASSSGVTEAFF.